This TCR beta chain appears in the sequencing data of a study of shared clonotypes between healthy human individuals. Study results and limitations: Generally, naive subsets came out with larger estimated richness than memory subsets. Non-shared clonotypes had lower generation probabilities than those shared by all four donors.

This clone has only one observation. The antigen is unknown. This table comes from immunoSEQ multiplex PCR, and its TCRdb copy is limited to in-frame clones, with some not included. The sample lists 2 million to 3 million clones, 80% to 95% occurring once. This CDR3 contains 15 residues. Trimming removed 5 bases at V and 7 bases at J, with 19 bases between. Germline CDR1 is SGHRS and CDR2 is YFSETQ. The chain joins TRBV5-1 to TRBJ1-5; TRBD1 is a possible D gene (5 bases). This TCR was sampled from a man younger than 35 in good health. Some clones in this sample may be carry-over from other donors' samples. Input material: naive CD4+ T cells from PBMCs. Stated subset: CD45RA+ positively selected. The CDR3, as DNA: TGCGCCAGCAGGAGAGGGGAGGGGTCTTACCAGCCCCAGCATTTT. It translates to CASRRGEGSYQPQHF.